This entry features one T cell receptor beta chain sequence. Only one count was recorded for this clone. Its antigen is unknown. One end of the junction does not line up with germline, which may come from a read error. This specimen belongs to a study of cytomegalovirus exposure and HLA in healthy donors (dated by TCRdb to between 2016 and 2019). Study-level background: In an earlier analysis of 550 to 750 of the donors, 276 Gb of sequence data and roughly 100 million unique TCR beta sequences from 180 million or so T cells were reported. About 300 gigabases of sequencing data and tens of millions of unique TCR sequences were included in an early release covering roughly 700 HLA-typed donors. Among the roughly 400 genotyped donors, about 85% belonged to the genetic ancestry cluster associated with self-reported Caucasian donors. The study was designed to test whether signatures of past pathogen exposure could be identified by cataloging public T cell receptors. The study profiled the T cell repertoires of 666 subjects by immunosequencing and related them to cytomegalovirus serostatus. Along with the roughly 610-subject first cohort, a separate validation cohort of over a hundred different subjects was used. High-throughput TCR immunosequencing, statistical association of individual TCRs with disease status, and machine learning were combined to predict cytomegalovirus infection status. A later analysis re-analyzed previously published TCR beta repertoires from 600 to 850 donors and added high-resolution HLA genotyping to study TCR occurrence patterns. In the later analysis, no new phenotypic data were used to find candidate immune exposures; instead, reliance was placed on TCR beta sequences and their occurrence across donors. In an earlier analysis of 500 to 650 of the donors, high-throughput TCR beta sequencing was used to judge whether each TCR beta V gene segment behaved as functional or pseudogenic. Alongside the repertoire data, information on donor age, sex, ethnicity and CMV serostatus was compiled. A later genetic analysis took genome-wide SNP genotypes for 398 of the 666 donors and used that subset as a discovery cohort. All discovery cohort repertoires had been generated on a single sequencing platform. Class I and class II HLA loci were covered by the typing at four-digit resolution. The number of donors typed differed by locus, with roughly 629-640 for A, B, C, DRB1 and DQB1, more than 500 for DQA1, about 610 for DPA1, and under 490 for DPB1. Because of strong linkage in the cohort, roughly five DR-DQ haplotypes were treated as single units for association and clustering. Among under 450 genotyped donors of the cohort, an average of 235,054 unique TCR beta nucleotide sequences were sequenced per donor, around 18% of them non-productive. Overall study results and their limits: The classifier was reported to diagnose cytomegalovirus status with high specificity and sensitivity in both the original and validation cohorts. A cluster of highly shared sequence variants was judged likely to represent a technical artifact of the sequencing pipeline. The cohort was sequenced for TCR beta chains only, and without alpha or paired-chain data the features that could be detected were limited. A later analysis found that HLA-associated TCR beta chains were more clonally expanded and had lower generation probabilities than equally common non-associated chains. Some IMGT-functional V segments, including TRBV6-2 and TRBV6-3, could not be told apart with the 87-base-pair reads, so those segments were excluded. In a later analysis, several top co-occurrence clusters were reported to appear linked to parvovirus B19, influenza, CMV and Epstein-Barr virus. Most TCR sequences were seen in very few donors, while some public TCRs were found in many individuals. When HLA alleles, especially DR and DQ, strongly co-occurred, attributing TCR associations to individual alleles was difficult. A few of the identified cytomegalovirus-associated TCR beta chains were confirmed in vitro to be specific for cytomegalovirus antigens. The authors suggested that the approach could potentially be extended to other disease states and immunological phenotypes. Specific HLA alleles were associated with 15,000 to 20,000 TCR beta sequences at a false discovery rate of 0.05 in a later analysis. A total of fewer than 200 TCR beta chains were listed by the study as associated with cytomegalovirus. The presence/absence analyses assumed that sequencing depth was roughly uniform across donors, and that assumption may not be true. About 15 rarely observed V segments, including chromosome 9 orphons, were excluded from the earlier analysis of about 610 of the donors because counts were too low. Linkage disequilibrium might explain the correlated functional status among segregating V segments, but an unknown experimental factor could not be ruled out. In a later genetic analysis, fewer N-insertions in productive TCRs were reported among donors in an Asian-associated ancestry cluster than the roughly 670-donor mean. In an earlier analysis of about 600 of the donors, most TCR beta V segments appeared in productive rearrangements about 87% or about 30% of the time, broadly matching IMGT annotations. Most CMV-associated TCR beta chains appeared to be HLA-restricted in a later analysis, and the HLA associations seemed to be driven largely by CMV exposure. An association between a missense DCLRE1C variant and V-gene and J-gene trimming of TCR beta chains was found in a later genetic analysis and replicated in an independent cohort. A further reported finding was that TCR beta sequences accurately predicted the HLA-A and HLA-B alleles for most subjects in the first cohort. Because HLA typing was missing for some donors at each locus, association tests included only the typed subset. In a later analysis, the rate of TCR association differed among HLA loci, with DRB1 alleles having the most associated TCRs and HLA-C alleles having the fewest. For the cohort, immune exposure information was limited to CMV serostatus.

The receptor library was made with the immunoSEQ multiplex PCR assay. For the multiplex PCR, a mixture combining 60 forward primers for TCR Vbeta segments and 13 reverse primers for TCR Jbeta segments was used. Amplification of the CDR3 region of rearranged TCR beta genes was performed with a multiplex PCR assay on genomic DNA. On the Illumina HiSeq System, the amplified TCR beta libraries were sequenced as 87-base-pair reads. As for how the authors treated the data: A later analysis counted around 72 million unique TCR beta chains across the 666 repertoires, and 9 million to 14 million of these chains were shared by at least two donors. To remove PCR and sequencing errors, raw reads were error-corrected and collapsed into unique sequences using a nearest-neighbor algorithm that merged closely related sequences. CDR3 sequences were aligned to IMGT reference sequences to assign V, D and J gene segments. For a sequence to be retained, a match of at least six nucleotides to both a V gene segment and a J gene segment was required. A rearrangement was called productive if the CDR3 had no stop codons and remained in frame with V and J, and every other rearrangement was called non-productive. Following IMGT convention, CDR3 was defined as the stretch from the second conserved V-encoded cysteine to the conserved J-encoded phenylalanine. The earlier analysis of 550 to 650 of the donors excluded any sequence lacking an unambiguous match to a single V gene segment. In an earlier analysis of approximately 590 of the donors, V segments were called functional above 56.7% productive rearrangements and were called segregating when the between-donor standard deviation exceeded 5%. A statistical classification framework was built to diagnose cytomegalovirus status from the catalog of TCR beta chain sequences. In a later analysis, V and J genes were assigned by comparing TCR nucleotide sequences against IMGT/GENE-DB human TR gene sequences. Using the TCRdist pipeline, a later analysis assigned CDR3 sequences along with most-parsimonious VDJ recombination scenarios. In a later analysis, each TCR beta chain was defined by its CDR3 amino acid sequence together with its V-gene family, and reads without a unique V-gene family were excluded. As a way to deal with suspected cross-contamination and a sequencing artifact, a later analysis dropped over 550 nucleotide sequences that were highly shared and had low generation probability. In a later analysis, a clonal expansion index was calculated for each public chain from normalized within-repertoire ranks of inferred template counts. In a later analysis, generation probabilities were computed with a VDJ recombination model fitted to out-of-frame rearrangements, and the resulting probabilities were checked against IGoR. Hypergeometric tests were used in a later analysis to score TCR-TCR, TCR-HLA and TCR-CMV co-occurrence, with a repertoire-size bias correction applied to the TCR pairs. In a later analysis, false discovery rates were estimated by permuting HLA or CMV assignments 20 times. In a later analysis, co-occurring TCRs were grouped with DBSCAN, and TCRdist sequence similarity was added when clustering was performed within HLA-allele-positive subsets. Co-occurrence clustering excluded repertoires with fewer than 30,000 or more than 120,000 public chains, plus five with anomalous nucleotide sharing. The immuneACCESS repertoire file appears here via TCRdb, limited to in-frame rearrangements. These files lack a portion of the clones; in checked studies, under half of the deficit traces to unresolved V genes, and the cause of the others is not known. The V and J calls and clone size were taken over from that table, and D and trimming were inferred from the DNA. This sample holds tens of thousands of clones; roughly 75% were observed only once. Around 21% of the sample comes from the top ten.

The cohort comprised fewer than 750 healthy bone marrow donors. Cohort members were all nominally healthy when sampled, although unrecorded immune exposures were likely present. The donor was CMV seropositive and belonged to the group of over 250 seropositive cohort members. Each donor provided a peripheral blood sample, and peripheral blood mononuclear cells were used for TCR beta sequencing. Genomic DNA extraction from the blood cell samples was performed with the Qiagen DNeasy Blood Extraction Kit. There are 15 amino acids in the CDR3, from cysteine to phenylalanine inclusive. Only the CDR3 portion is preserved as DNA: 45 bases, with reading frame beginning at the first base. The CDR1 and CDR2 encoded by the germline V gene are SGHTS and YDEGEE.

Sequencing used PBMCs. This TCR was sampled from a woman aged 40 to 49 in good health and CMV-seropositive. The chain joins TRBV5-8 to TRBJ2-4; TRBD1 is possibly the D segment (6 matching bases). This receptor carries the CDR3 CASSLDRTAQNIQYF. The nucleotide sequence reads TGTGCCAGCAGCTTAGACCGGACAGCCCAAAACATTCAGTACTTC. Here the CDR3 is joined to the reference TRBV5-8 and TRBJ2-4 genes, and the full variable domain is: EAGVTQSPTHLIKTRGQQATLRCSPISGHTSVYWYQQALGLGLQFLLWYDEGEERNRGNFPPRFSGRQFPNYSSELNVNALELEDSALYLCASSLDRTAQNIQYFGAGTRLSVL.